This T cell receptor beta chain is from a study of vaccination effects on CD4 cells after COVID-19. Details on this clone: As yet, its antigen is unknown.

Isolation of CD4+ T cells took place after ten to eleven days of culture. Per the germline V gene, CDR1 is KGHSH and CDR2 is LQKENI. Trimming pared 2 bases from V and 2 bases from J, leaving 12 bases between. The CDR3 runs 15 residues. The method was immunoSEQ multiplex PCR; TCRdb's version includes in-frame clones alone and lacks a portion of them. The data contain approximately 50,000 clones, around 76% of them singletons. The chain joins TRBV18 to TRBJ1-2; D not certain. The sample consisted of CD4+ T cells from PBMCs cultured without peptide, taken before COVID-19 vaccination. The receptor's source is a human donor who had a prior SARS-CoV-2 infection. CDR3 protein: CASSPYRSQNYGYTF. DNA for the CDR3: TGTGCCAGCTCACCATATAGGTCACAGAACTATGGCTACACCTTC.